These T cell receptor beta chains were read from a single sample in a study of CD8 T cells in ankylosing spondylitis. Via MiXCR, TCRdb re-called the 5' RACE reads, giving one row per CDR3 protein. There are nearly 350,000 distinct CDR3 sequences in the sample; about 15% occur only once, and around 1% lies in the top ten. Sequences were obtained from blood, either unsorted or a sorted T cell fraction (not recorded which). The origin of the receptors is a male donor with ankylosing spondylitis or in good health (not recorded which). CDR3s include the opening cysteine and the closing phenylalanine or tryptophan. Fields, in order: D gene, J gene, clone size, V gene, CDR3 DNA, CDR3 protein. The D gene is left open where the match is weak. Clone sizes are given selectively: once, few, many, or a class where the clone is expanded.

TRBD2 | TRBJ2-5 | few | TRBV12-3/TRBV12-4 | TGTGCCAGCAGACTAGCGGGAGTCGAGACCCAGTACTTC | CASRLAGVETQYF
TRBD2 | TRBJ2-1 | many | TRBV6-2/TRBV6-3 | TGTGCCGGGGCACTAGCGGGAGCCTACAATGAGCAGTTCTTC | CAGALAGAYNEQFF
TRBD2 | TRBJ2-1 | . | TRBV12-3/TRBV12-4 | TGTGCCAGCAGTTTAGGATTGGATTGGGGACTAGCGGGAGGTAACTCCTACAATGAGCAGTTCTTC | CASSLGLDWGLAGGNSYNEQFF
. | TRBJ2-7 | few | TRBV5-1 | TGCGCCAGCAGCCTGATGGACGGATACGAGCAGTACTTC | CASSLMDGYEQYF
. | TRBJ1-2 | few | TRBV3-1 | TGTGCCAGCAGCCAAGGACAGATGAACTATGGCTACACCTTC | CASSQGQMNYGYTF
TRBD2 | TRBJ2-3 | . | TRBV5-1 | TGCGCCAGCAGCTCTGGTTTTAGCGGGCCGGGATACAGCACAGATACGCAGTATTTT | CASSSGFSGPGYSTDTQYF
. | TRBJ1-5 | few | TRBV10-3 | TGTGCCATCAGTGGGGGGAGTCAGCCCCAGCATTTT | CAISGGSQPQHF
TRBD2 | TRBJ2-2 | . | TRBV5-6 | TGTGCCAGCAGCTTTCGACTAGCGAGAACCGGGGAGCTGTTTTTT | CASSFRLARTGELFF
. | TRBJ1-1 | few | TRBV19 | TGTGCCAGTAAAGAACTGAACACTGAAGCTTTCTTT | CASKELNTEAFF
. | TRBJ1-2 | many | TRBV6-1 | TGTGCCAGCAGTCCCATACGGGGCCATGGCTACACCTTC | CASSPIRGHGYTF
TRBD1 | TRBJ1-3 | few | TRBV7-6 | TGTGCCAGCAGCTTAGAAGGGGGCTCCGGAAACACCATATATTTT | CASSLEGGSGNTIYF
. | TRBJ1-4 | many | TRBV21-1 | TGTGCCAGCAGCACCCGACGGGCTAATGAAAAACTGTTTTTT | CASSTRRANEKLFF
TRBD1 | TRBJ1-5 | . | TRBV27 | TGTGCCAGCAGGCCCAGCGACAGGGGGTACGATCCTAGCAATCAGCCCCAGCATTTT | CASRPSDRGYDPSNQPQHF
. | TRBJ2-3 | . | TRBV4-2 | TGTGCCAGCAGCCAAGATCCGGCGGGACGAAGCACAGATACGCAGTATTTT | CASSQDPAGRSTDTQYF
TRBD2 | TRBJ2-2 | . | TRBV6-1 | TGTGCCAGCCACCTTCGGGGGGGTACCAGCAACACCGGGGAGCTGTTTTTT | CASHLRGGTSNTGELFF